The 5 T cell receptor beta chains presented below share a single source sample, sequenced in a study of vaccination effects on CD4 cells after COVID-19. Using immunoSEQ multiplex PCR, the repertoire was profiled, and TCRdb retains in-frame clones only, with some absent. This table holds about 48,000 clones, over 60% found once. These receptors have no known antigen. Before sequencing took place, the ViraFEST assay used viral peptide pools to expand antigen-specific CD4+ T cells. It was after 10 days of culture that CD4+ T cells were isolated. Either the BNT162b2 or mRNA-1273 vaccine was given to participants in two doses. Sequenced material: CD4+ T cells from PBMCs cultured with HCoV-OC43 spike peptides, taken after COVID-19 vaccination. Indicated subset: HCoV-OC43 spike overlapping peptide pool stimulation. The receptors originated from a human donor who received a COVID-19 vaccine.

V is TRBV4-1 and J is TRBJ2-1; unclear D gene. There are 14 residues in the CDR3. The germline CDR1 and CDR2 sequences are MGHRA and YSYEKL. V was trimmed by 0 bases and J by 4 bases, leaving 7 bases between them. The CDR3 region has the DNA TGCGCCAGCAGCCAAGAGTCCCAGTACAATGAGCAGTTCTTC. Translating gives CASSQESQYNEQFF.

The rearrangement joins TRBV18 to TRBJ1-1; maybe TRBD1 (6 bases). Trimming removed 0 bases at V and 0 bases at J, with 11 bases between. This CDR3 is built from 16 residues. Germline V gene data show CDR1 as KGHSH and CDR2 as LQKENI. CDR3 protein: CASSPPLGQLNTEAFF. In nucleotides, the CDR3 is TGTGCCAGCTCACCACCCCTAGGACAGCTGAACACTGAAGCTTTCTTT.

The rearrangement links TRBV5-4 to TRBJ1-1, with 9 bases aligning to TRBD1. The CDR3 is made up of 16 amino acids. The germline gives CDR1 SGHNT, CDR2 YYREEE (reference sequence). The V segment lost 4 bases and the J segment 4 bases; nucleotides outside the gene matches: 11. CDR3 in DNA: TGTGCCAGCAGCACAGGACAGGGGAGTTATACCACTGAAGCTTTCTTT. Encoded protein: CASSTGQGSYTTEAFF.

This chain's CDR3 is CASSYQTGGYEQYF. DNA for the CDR3: TGTGCCAGCAGTTATCAGACAGGAGGATACGAGCAGTACTTC. This rearrangement joins TRBV6-5 to TRBJ2-7; a weak D match, TRBD1 (6 bases). Trimming took 3 bases from V and 4 from J, leaving 13 bases between them. Germline V gene lookup returns CDR1 MNHEY and CDR2 SVGAGI. The CDR3 consists of 14 residues.

In its sample, this clone was seen once. The chain uses TRBV27 and TRBJ2-7; TRBD1 agrees at 9 bases. From germline, CDR1 is MNHEY and CDR2 SMNVEV (reference sequence). This CDR3 spans 19 amino acids. With V trimmed by 1 base and J by 4 bases, 17 bases remained unmatched. CDR3 nucleotides: TGTGCCAGCAGTTTATTGCCCCGGACAGGGGAAACGCTTCTGTACGAGCAGTACTTC. It translates to CASSLLPRTGETLLYEQYF.